This T cell receptor beta chain was identified during a study of T cell repertoires in cytomegalovirus infection. Via MiXCR, TCRdb re-called the reads, giving one row per CDR3 protein. The sample has fewer than 200,000 distinct CDR3 sequences; roughly a fifth are singletons. Trimming cost V 0 bases and J 2 bases, with 7 bases left between them. This CDR3 has 14 amino acids. CDR1 is MGHDK, CDR2 SYGVNS, per germline. Material: PBMCs. This sequence was found in a human donor in good health (CMV status not recorded). Some clones in this sample may be carry-over from other donors' samples. This rearrangement joins TRBV25-1 to TRBJ1-2; D may be TRBD1 (5 bases). The CDR3 DNA is TGTGCCAGCAGTGAATATTGGGGGAACTATGGCTACACCTTC. It yields the protein CASSEYWGNYGYTF.